The rows below give T cell receptor beta chains drawn from one sample of a study of blood T cell repertoires in COVID-19. The method was immunoSEQ multiplex PCR; TCRdb's version includes in-frame clones alone and lacks a portion of them. The profile shows hundreds of thousands of clones, 88% of them singletons. The sequencing input was peripheral blood. These receptors were obtained from a human donor in a cohort sampled during active COVID-19. Each CDR3 is given with its conserved first and last residue. D genes are given only for firm matches. A clone size is listed for some rows: how often the clone was seen (once, few, many), or a class if it is expanded.

DNA | CDR3 | J | length | V | size | D
TGCGCCAGCAGCTCCCGCAGGTCCACAGATACGCAGTATTTT | CASSSRRSTDTQYF | TRBJ2-3 | 14 | TRBV5-1 | . | .
TGCGCCAGCAGCTTGGATCTACCGACAGATTACGAGCAGTACTTC | CASSLDLPTDYEQYF | TRBJ2-7 | 15 | TRBV5-1 | . | .
TGTGCCAGCAGTTATGGAGCGGCCCGTTACGAGCAGTACTTC | CASSYGAARYEQYF | TRBJ2-7 | 14 | TRBV6-5 | . | .
TGTGCCAGCAGCTTAGAACAGTATAATTCACCCCTCCACTTT | CASSLEQYNSPLHF | TRBJ1-6 | 14 | TRBV7-9 | . | .
TGCGCCAGCAGCCAAGAGACAGGGGGGAACACTGAAGCTTTCTTT | CASSQETGGNTEAFF | TRBJ1-1 | 15 | TRBV4-1 | few | TRBD1
TGTGCCAGTAGTCCCGGGACAGGAACCTACGAGCAGTACTTC | CASSPGTGTYEQYF | TRBJ2-7 | 14 | TRBV19 | . | TRBD1
TGTGCCAGCAGCCCCTGGGGCCGATTACTTAACTATGGCTACACCTTC | CASSPWGRLLNYGYTF | TRBJ1-2 | 16 | TRBV5-8 | . | .
TGTGCCAGCAGCCAAGACCCCGGGACAGGGGGCAATGAGCAGTTCTTC | CASSQDPGTGGNEQFF | TRBJ2-1 | 16 | TRBV4-2 | many | TRBD1
TGTGCCAGCAGCGTAGAGACAGGTGACCATCAGCCCCAGCATTTT | CASSVETGDHQPQHF | TRBJ1-5 | 15 | TRBV7-2 | . | .
TGTGCCAGCAGCGTAGCCCCGACAGGAGCCGAAGCTTTCTTT | CASSVAPTGAEAFF | TRBJ1-1 | 14 | TRBV9 | once | .
TGTGCCAGCACGGGTAGACAGAATGAAAAACTGTTTTTT | CASTGRQNEKLFF | TRBJ1-4 | 13 | TRBV2 | . | .
TGTGCCAGCAGCACTGGGGCGGGGGTTGGGACTGAAGCTTTCTTT | CASSTGAGVGTEAFF | TRBJ1-1 | 15 | TRBV7-3 | . | .
TGTGCCACCAGCAGAGATGAGTCGGTGAGCTATGGCTACACCTTC | CATSRDESVSYGYTF | TRBJ1-2 | 15 | TRBV15 | . | .
TGTGCCAGCAGTTTAGGAGGCTACGAGCAGTACTTC | CASSLGGYEQYF | TRBJ2-7 | 12 | TRBV6-2/TRBV6-3 | . | .
TGTGCCAGCAGCCAGGGGACAGGTGCTGGAAACACCATATATTTT | CASSQGTGAGNTIYF | TRBJ1-3 | 15 | TRBV3-1/TRBV3-2 | . | TRBD1
TGTGCCAGCAGCGCGCGACTAGCGGGAGTGTCCTACGAGCAGTACTTC | CASSARLAGVSYEQYF | TRBJ2-7 | 16 | TRBV7-9 | . | TRBD2
TGTGCCAGTAGTATAATGTCCGGGGACTATGGCTACACCTTC | CASSIMSGDYGYTF | TRBJ1-2 | 14 | TRBV19 | . | .
TGCGCCAGCAGCCCCCGGTACCAAGAGACCCAGTACTTC | CASSPRYQETQYF | TRBJ2-5 | 13 | TRBV5-1 | . | .
TGTGCCAGCAGCTTAGCTGAGGGTTATGGCTACACCTTC | CASSLAEGYGYTF | TRBJ1-2 | 13 | TRBV7-3 | . | .
TGTGCCAGCAGCGCCCCACCTACGGGGGAGCAGTACTTC | CASSAPPTGEQYF | TRBJ2-7 | 13 | TRBV9 | few | .
TGTGCCAGCAGCTTGGCCCGGTGGACAGGGGATGGCTACACCTTC | CASSLARWTGDGYTF | TRBJ1-2 | 15 | TRBV5-6 | . | TRBD1
TGTGCCAGCAGCCCCCAGGGACAGGGGGTTGGAAACACCATATATTTT | CASSPQGQGVGNTIYF | TRBJ1-3 | 16 | TRBV16 | . | TRBD1
TGTGCCAGCAGCCCGCGGGACAGGGTAGCAGATACGCAGTATTTT | CASSPRDRVADTQYF | TRBJ2-3 | 15 | TRBV14 | . | TRBD1
TGTGCCAGTAGTATCCTCATCGCGCGAGGGAATGAGCAGTTCTTC | CASSILIARGNEQFF | TRBJ2-1 | 15 | TRBV19 | . | .
TGTGCCAGCAGTGACGGACTAGCGGGTCACGAGCAGTACTTC | CASSDGLAGHEQYF | TRBJ2-7 | 14 | TRBV6-1 | . | TRBD2
TGTGCCAGCAGTCACGACAGGGGCTCTATGAATGAGCAGTTCTTC | CASSHDRGSMNEQFF | TRBJ2-1 | 15 | TRBV2 | . | TRBD1
TGCGCCAGCAGCCCAAGGTCGGGGGGGACGGACTACGAGCAGTACTTC | CASSPRSGGTDYEQYF | TRBJ2-7 | 16 | TRBV5-1 | . | TRBD2
TGTGCCAGCAGCTTACCAGGACAGGGTTTGGACGAGCAGTACTTC | CASSLPGQGLDEQYF | TRBJ2-7 | 15 | TRBV5-6 | once | TRBD1
TGTGCCACCAGCAGAGACCGGAACACTGAAGCTTTCTTT | CATSRDRNTEAFF | TRBJ1-1 | 13 | TRBV15 | . | .
TGTGCCAGCAATGATCAGGTCGCTGAAGCTTTCTTT | CASNDQVAEAFF | TRBJ1-1 | 12 | TRBV28 | . | .
TGTGCCAGCAGTATCCCCGCCCCCACGGGACAGCCCCAGCATTTT | CASSIPAPTGQPQHF | TRBJ1-5 | 15 | TRBV28 | . | .
TGTGCCAGCAGCTTCAGGGGACGAAACTATGGCTACACCTTC | CASSFRGRNYGYTF | TRBJ1-2 | 14 | TRBV7-2 | . | .
TGTGCCAGTAGTATGAACAGGGGGGGCTACGAGCAGTACTTC | CASSMNRGGYEQYF | TRBJ2-7 | 14 | TRBV19 | many | .
TGTGCCAGCAGTGAATATGGGGGACAGCACAATGAGCAGTTCTTC | CASSEYGGQHNEQFF | TRBJ2-1 | 15 | TRBV25-1 | few | TRBD1
TGTGCCAGCAGCTTAGCGTCGGCAGGGTCGCCCCTCCACTTT | CASSLASAGSPLHF | TRBJ1-6 | 14 | TRBV7-8 | many | .
TGCGCCAGCAGTGAGTTCGCGGTTCAAGAGACCCAGTACTTC | CASSEFAVQETQYF | TRBJ2-5 | 14 | TRBV10-2 | . | .
TGTGCCAGCAGCTTAGATAGGGGCTCTAATGAAAAACTGTTTTTT | CASSLDRGSNEKLFF | TRBJ1-4 | 15 | TRBV7-2 | . | .
TGTGCCAGTAGTTTCCGACAGGGGGTCTATAAGGAGACCCAGTACTTC | CASSFRQGVYKETQYF | TRBJ2-5 | 16 | TRBV19 | . | TRBD1
TGTGCCAGTAGTATACCGGGGAGGACTGAAGCTTTCTTT | CASSIPGRTEAFF | TRBJ1-1 | 13 | TRBV19 | . | .
TGTGCCAGCAGCTTATCAGGGGCGGGCAGTCCCTATGGCTACACCTTC | CASSLSGAGSPYGYTF | TRBJ1-2 | 16 | TRBV7-2 | once | .
TGTGCCAGCTCAGATAGCGGGAGCAGGGAGACCCAGTACTTC | CASSDSGSRETQYF | TRBJ2-5 | 14 | TRBV19 | . | TRBD2
TGTGCCAGCAGCCCCCAAACAGATACGCAGTATTTT | CASSPQTDTQYF | TRBJ2-3 | 12 | TRBV7-8 | . | .
TGTGCCAGCAGCATCGAAGTAGTTGGTATCTACGAGCAGTACTTC | CASSIEVVGIYEQYF | TRBJ2-7 | 15 | TRBV4-2 | . | .
TGTGCCAGCAGCTTACCCCGGACTAGCGGGAGATATGAAGAGACCCAGTACTTC | CASSLPRTSGRYEETQYF | TRBJ2-5 | 18 | TRBV7-3 | . | TRBD2
TGTGCCAGCTCACAAGGACAGGATCCCTATGGCTACACCTTC | CASSQGQDPYGYTF | TRBJ1-2 | 14 | TRBV18 | few | TRBD1
TGTGCCAGCACTCGGCGGGGTCAGTGGACTAGCGCCGGGGAGCTGTTTTTT | CASTRRGQWTSAGELFF | TRBJ2-2 | 17 | TRBV6-6 | . | TRBD2